These 20 T cell receptor beta chains share one sample of origin, sequenced in a study of blood T cell repertoires in COVID-19. The protocol was immunoSEQ multiplex PCR, while the TCRdb copy is restricted to in-frame clones and leaves out a portion. The table lists about 97,000 clones, approximately 92% of them singletons. Specimen: peripheral blood. The receptors were sampled from a man aged 45-65 years with active COVID-19.

The chain is built from TRBV19 and TRBJ2-1; 10 bases are a match to TRBD2. J was trimmed by 8 bases and V by 2 bases; bases with no gene match: 9. The CDR3 is 16 residues long. Per germline, CDR1 LNHDA and CDR2 SQIVND (reference sequence). CDR3 DNA: TGTGCCAGTAGTATATCCAGCGGGAGGGCCAGCTATGAGCAGTTCTTC. It codes for CASSISSGRASYEQFF.

The CDR3 bases are TGTGCCAGCAGTGAATATAGAAATCAGCCCCAGCATTTT. Translated, it gives CASSEYRNQPQHF. V gene TRBV2 combines with J gene TRBJ1-5, with D unclear. The CDR3 runs 13 residues. CDR1 is SNHLY, CDR2 FYNNEI, per germline. Trimming removed 2 bases at V and 4 bases at J, with 6 bases between.

This chain uses TRBV6-6 with TRBJ1-6; the match to TRBD1 covers 8 bases. This CDR3 has 14 amino acids. The ends lost 6 bases at V and 7 bases at J; junction bases unmatched: 5. Germline loops: CDR1 MNHNY, CDR2 SVGAGI (reference sequence). The CDR3 bases are TGTGCCAGCAGCCACAGGGGGGACAATTCACCCCTCCACTTT. This translates into CASSHRGDNSPLHF.

The gene calls are TRBV5-6 and TRBJ1-2; perhaps TRBD1 as D (6 bases). V gave up 0 bases and J gave up 8 bases, with 14 bases separating them. The germline gives CDR1 SGHDT, CDR2 YYEEEE. The CDR3 covers 14 residues. The CDR3 reads CASSLGFPGGGYTF. The CDR3 DNA sequence: TGTGCCAGCAGCTTGGGATTTCCTGGGGGCGGCTACACCTTC.

The chain has TRBV6-5 and TRBJ2-7; TRBD2 matches 9 bases. After removal of 4 bases from V and 7 bases from J, the junction contained 8 bases not matched to a gene. The CDR3 length is 14 residues. Germline V gene lookup returns CDR1 MNHEY and CDR2 SVGAGI. CDR3 residues: CASSSVAGVREQYF. The CDR3 bases are TGTGCCAGCAGTTCCGTAGCGGGAGTTAGGGAGCAGTACTTC.

The table lists this clone with a few counts. V usage is TRBV27 and J usage is TRBJ1-2; D may be TRBD1 (5 bases). The germline V gene has CDR1 MNHEY and CDR2 SMNVEV (reference sequence). Between the trimmed V and J ends, which lost 2 bases and 6 bases, there was a span of 7 bases. The CDR3 totals 12 residues. In DNA, the CDR3 is TGTGCCAGCAGTTTAGCGGGGGATGGCTACACCTTC. This codes for CASSLAGDGYTF.

This chain connects TRBV7-9 to TRBJ2-7, with 9 bases identical to TRBD1. CDR3 length: 18 amino acids. Germline lookup yields CDR1 SEHNR and CDR2 FQNEAQ (reference sequence). The trim removed 4 bases at V and 2 bases at J, leaving 15 bases unmatched. In nucleotides, the CDR3 is TGTGCCAGCAGCTCCGTCCCGGGACAGGGCTCGGGGCCCTACGAGCAGTACTTC. Protein product: CASSSVPGQGSGPYEQYF.

For the CDR3, the DNA is TGTGCCAGCAGTCCTCGCTCCTATAATTCACCCCTCCACTTT. This translates into CASSPRSYNSPLHF. The J gene is TRBJ1-6, the V gene TRBV6-5; D ambiguous. CDR1 is MNHEY, CDR2 SVGAGI, per germline. The CDR3 covers 14 residues. Deletions cut 5 bases from V and 0 bases from J, with 5 bases between.

This chain joins TRBV6-5 and TRBJ2-5, with TRBD2 identical over 7 bases. This CDR3 comprises 15 residues. Germline assignment: CDR1 MNHEY and CDR2 SVGAGI. V gave up 2 bases and J gave up 6 bases; unmatched junction bases: 9. CDR3 loop: CASSYPGREGKTQYF. The DNA for the CDR3 is TGTGCCAGCAGTTACCCCGGAAGGGAGGGAAAGACCCAGTACTTC.

The rearrangement joins TRBV25-1 to TRBJ2-3; D uncertain. The germline gives CDR1 MGHDK, CDR2 SYGVNS. The ends were cut back, 6 bases at V and 0 bases at J, with 10 bases in the middle. The CDR3 has 14 residues. CDR3 sequence (DNA): TGTGCCAGCAGCCGAACAGAGAGCACAGATACGCAGTATTTT. Translating it yields CASSRTESTDTQYF.

The genes are TRBV18 and TRBJ2-1; 8 positions match TRBD1. The CDR3 loop spans 16 amino acids. V was clipped by 5 bases and J by 6 bases; unmatched bases: 12. Germline values: CDR1 KGHSH, CDR2 LQKENI. This chain's CDR3 is CASSTRQGKGGNEQFF. The CDR3 DNA reads as TGTGCCAGCTCAACTAGACAGGGGAAAGGAGGCAATGAGCAGTTCTTC.

The chain joins TRBV19 to TRBJ2-4; possible D gene TRBD2, 5 bases. V lost 7 bases, J lost 0 bases, and 13 bases lay in between. Germline CDR1 reads LNHDA; CDR2 reads SQIVND (reference sequence). The CDR3 covers 15 residues. CDR3 amino acids: CASTGRGLAKNIQYF. CDR3 sequence (DNA): TGTGCCAGTACCGGCCGAGGGCTAGCCAAAAACATTCAGTACTTC.

The CDR3 protein is CASSITGAGTEAFF. CDR3 nucleotide sequence: TGTGCCAGTAGTATAACAGGGGCTGGCACTGAAGCTTTCTTT. The genes are TRBV19 and TRBJ1-1; 7 bases are shared with TRBD1. The CDR3 totals 14 residues. Trimming at V came to 2 bases and at J to 4 bases, leaving 4 bases not matched to a gene. Germline-derived CDR1 and CDR2 are LNHDA and SQIVND (reference sequence).

This rearrangement joins TRBV2 to TRBJ2-7, with no clear D. CDR3 length: 11 amino acids. With 0 bases removed from V and 7 bases from J, the gap between germline ends came to 4 bases. Germline CDR1 is SNHLY and CDR2 is FYNNEI. As DNA, the CDR3 is TGTGCCAGCAGTGAAGCCGGGGAGCAGTACTTC. This codes for CASSEAGEQYF. Full variable domain (remainder filled in from reference TRBV2 and TRBJ2-7): EPEVTQTPSHQVTQMGQEVILRCVPISNHLYFYWYRQILGQKVEFLVSFYNNEISEKSEIFDDQFSVERPDGSNFTLKIRSTKLEDSAMYFCASSEAGEQYFGPGTRLTVT.

V gene TRBV24-1 combines with J gene TRBJ1-5; 7 bases are a match to TRBD1. Trimming at V came to 9 bases and at J to 0 bases, leaving 4 bases not matched to a gene. The V gene's germline CDR1 is KGHDR and CDR2 SFDVKD. The length of the CDR3 is 14 residues. As DNA, the CDR3 is TGTGCCACCGGGGACAGATATAGCAATCAGCCCCAGCATTTT. Translating it yields CATGDRYSNQPQHF.

This chain links TRBV24-1 with TRBJ2-2; D unresolved. V was shortened by 1 base and J by 2 bases, with 10 bases between the two germline ends. The CDR3 covers 16 residues. From germline, CDR1 is KGHDR and CDR2 SFDVKD. The CDR3 protein is CATSDLLTPNTGELFF. CDR3 DNA: TGTGCCACCAGTGATTTACTCACCCCAAACACCGGGGAGCTGTTTTTT.

CDR3 sequence (DNA): TGCAGTGCTAGTTTTCTCCCGGGGGATCGGGAGGCCTCCTACAATGAGCAGTTCTTC. This encodes CSASFLPGDREASYNEQFF. The V gene is TRBV20-1, the J gene TRBJ2-1, with TRBD2 identical over 7 bases. V lost 3 bases, J lost 0 bases, and 17 bases stayed unmatched. The CDR3 is made up of 19 amino acids. CDR1 is DFQATT and CDR2 is SNEGSKA in the germline V gene (reference sequence).

The J gene is TRBJ1-1, the V gene TRBV19, with D tentatively TRBD1 (6 bases). Trimming stripped 6 bases from V and 1 base from J, with 12 bases between. Per germline, CDR1 LNHDA and CDR2 SQIVND (reference sequence). The CDR3 consists of 14 residues. This chain's CDR3 is CASRQQGSNTEAFF. The CDR3 DNA reads TGTGCCAGTAGACAACAGGGATCGAACACTGAAGCTTTCTTT.

V gene TRBV30 combines with J gene TRBJ2-1; TRBD2 agrees at 11 bases. The germline CDR1 and CDR2 sequences are GTSNPN and SVGIG (reference sequence). Trimming removed 2 bases from V and 5 bases from J; junction bases left unmatched: 5. This CDR3 contains 15 residues. The CDR3 here is CAWSRTSGPNNEQFF. CDR3 coding DNA: TGTGCCTGGAGTAGGACTAGCGGGCCCAACAATGAGCAGTTCTTC.

The CDR3 DNA reads as TGTGCCAGCAGCCCTCAGGGAGCGGGAGTCAATGAGCAGTTCTTC. It encodes CASSPQGAGVNEQFF. The chain joins TRBV11-2 to TRBJ2-1; 8 bases are a match to TRBD2. With 5 bases clipped from V and 6 bases from J, the junction kept 9 bases outside the gene matches. This CDR3 is built from 15 residues. Germline V gene sequence: CDR1 SGHAT, CDR2 FQNNGV.